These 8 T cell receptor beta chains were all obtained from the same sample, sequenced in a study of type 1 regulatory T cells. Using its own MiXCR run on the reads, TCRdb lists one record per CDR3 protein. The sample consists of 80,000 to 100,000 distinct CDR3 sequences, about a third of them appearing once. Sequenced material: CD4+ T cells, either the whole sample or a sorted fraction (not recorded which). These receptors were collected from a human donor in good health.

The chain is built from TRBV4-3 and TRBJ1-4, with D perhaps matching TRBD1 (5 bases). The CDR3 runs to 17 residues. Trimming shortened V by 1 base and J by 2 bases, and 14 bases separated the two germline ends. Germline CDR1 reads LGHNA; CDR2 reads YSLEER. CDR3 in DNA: TGCGCCAGCAGCCAAGCTCCAAACAGGCCTACTAATGAAAAACTGTTTTTT. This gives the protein CASSQAPNRPTNEKLFF.

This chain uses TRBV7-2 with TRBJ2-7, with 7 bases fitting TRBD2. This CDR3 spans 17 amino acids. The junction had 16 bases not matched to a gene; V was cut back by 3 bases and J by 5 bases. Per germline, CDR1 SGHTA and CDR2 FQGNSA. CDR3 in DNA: TGTGCCAGCAGCTTCCCCCCATACCGCGGGAGCTATCACGAGCAGTACTTC. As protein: CASSFPPYRGSYHEQYF.

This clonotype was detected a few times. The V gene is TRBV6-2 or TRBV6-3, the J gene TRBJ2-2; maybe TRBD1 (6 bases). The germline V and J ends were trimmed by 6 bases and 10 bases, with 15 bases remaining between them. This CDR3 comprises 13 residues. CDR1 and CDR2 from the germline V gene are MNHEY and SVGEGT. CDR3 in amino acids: CASSKTGNAELFF. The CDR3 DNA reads TGTGCCAGCAGCAAAACAGGGAATGCGGAGCTGTTTTTT.

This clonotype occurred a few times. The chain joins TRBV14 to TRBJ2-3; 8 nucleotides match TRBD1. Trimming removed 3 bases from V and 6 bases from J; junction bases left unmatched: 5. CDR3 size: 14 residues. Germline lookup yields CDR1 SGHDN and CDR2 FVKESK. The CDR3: CASSHATGEDTQYF. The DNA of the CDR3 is TGTGCCAGCAGCCATGCGACAGGGGAGGATACGCAGTATTTT.

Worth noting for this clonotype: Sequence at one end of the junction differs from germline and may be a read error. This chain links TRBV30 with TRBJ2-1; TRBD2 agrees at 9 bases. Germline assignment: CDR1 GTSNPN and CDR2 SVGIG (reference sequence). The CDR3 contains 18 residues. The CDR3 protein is CAWSAPSGTGGSCNEQFF. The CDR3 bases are TGTGCCTGGAGTGCACCTAGCGGGACCGGGGGCTCCTGCAATGAGCAGTTCTTC.

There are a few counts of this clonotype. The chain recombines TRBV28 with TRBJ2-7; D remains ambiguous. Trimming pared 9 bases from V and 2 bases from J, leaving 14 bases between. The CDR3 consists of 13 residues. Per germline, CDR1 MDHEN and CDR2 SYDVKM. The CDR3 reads CARQKETTYEQYF. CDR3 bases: TGTGCCAGGCAAAAGGAGACGACCTACGAGCAGTACTTC.

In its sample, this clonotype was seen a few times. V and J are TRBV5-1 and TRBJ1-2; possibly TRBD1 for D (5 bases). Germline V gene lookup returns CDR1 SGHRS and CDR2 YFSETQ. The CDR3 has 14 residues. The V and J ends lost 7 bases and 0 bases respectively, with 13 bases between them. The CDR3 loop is CASGLTDSNYGYTF. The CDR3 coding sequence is TGCGCCAGCGGCCTGACAGACTCTAACTATGGCTACACCTTC.

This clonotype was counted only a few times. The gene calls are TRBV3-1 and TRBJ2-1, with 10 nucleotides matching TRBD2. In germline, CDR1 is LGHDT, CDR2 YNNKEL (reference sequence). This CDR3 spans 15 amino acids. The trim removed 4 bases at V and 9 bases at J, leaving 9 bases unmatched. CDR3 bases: TGTGCCAGCAGCCCCGGGGCTAGCGGGAGAGGTGAGCAGTTCTTC. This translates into CASSPGASGRGEQFF.